This T cell receptor (beta chain) comes out of a study of shared clonotypes between healthy human individuals. Selected positively for CCR7 and CD45RO-negative, naive CD8 cells excluded terminally differentiated effector memory CD45RA+ cells. The protocol was immunoSEQ multiplex PCR, while the TCRdb copy is restricted to in-frame clones and leaves out a portion. The sample records 450,000 to 700,000 clones, over 95% being singletons. The receptor's source is a woman aged 30 to 39 in good health. The specimen sequenced was naive CD8+ T cells sorted from blood.

CDR3 DNA sequence: TGTGCCAGCAGCTTAGAAAGAGGTGCATCGGTATACAATGAGCAGTTCTTC. Its translation is CASSLERGASVYNEQFF. The V and J genes are TRBV7-9 and TRBJ2-1; no firm D call. CDR1 and CDR2 (germline): SEHNR, FQNEAQ (reference sequence). The CDR3 runs 17 residues. Trimming pared 1 base from V and 4 bases from J, leaving 17 bases between.